Listed below are T cell receptor beta chains from one sample, sequenced in a study of cytomegalovirus exposure and HLA in healthy donors. Measured with immunoSEQ multiplex PCR; TCRdb has only the in-frame clones, and not every one. Among around 110,000 clones listed, about 87% were seen once. Sequencing input: PBMCs. These TCRs come from a woman aged 18-29 years in good health and CMV-seropositive. CDR3s include the opening cysteine and the closing phenylalanine or tryptophan. The order of the fields is V gene, D gene, CDR3 length, clone size, J gene, CDR3 DNA, CDR3 protein. D genes are given only for firm matches. Expanded clones are given a class, and other clones once, few, many or no size at all.

TRBV18	.	12	.	TRBJ1-3	TGTGCCAGCTCACCGGAGGGAAACACCATATATTTT	CASSPEGNTIYF
TRBV28	.	14	.	TRBJ1-2	TGTGCCAGCAGTTTCCCACCGTCGACAGATGGCTACACCTTC	CASSFPPSTDGYTF
TRBV7-9	TRBD2	15	once	TRBJ2-2	TGTGCCAGCAGCTTGGCGGGGGGAAGATCCGGGGAGCTGTTTTTT	CASSLAGGRSGELFF
TRBV6-5	.	13	once	TRBJ1-1	TGTGCCAGCAGTTTTGGACTCAACACTGAAGCTTTCTTT	CASSFGLNTEAFF
TRBV11-3	.	13	.	TRBJ1-1	TGTGCCAGCAGCTTCACTGGGGAGACTGAAGCTTTCTTT	CASSFTGETEAFF
TRBV19	TRBD1	16	.	TRBJ1-2	TGTGCCAGTAGTGATGATTGGGGGACAGGCGGCTATGGCTACACCTTC	CASSDDWGTGGYGYTF
TRBV29-1	.	11	.	TRBJ1-1	TGCAGCGCCGCAATGAGGACTGAAGCTTTCTTT	CSAAMRTEAFF
TRBV14	.	15	once	TRBJ1-3	TGTGCCAGCAGCCATACAACAGGGCCGGGAAACACCATATATTTT	CASSHTTGPGNTIYF
TRBV2	TRBD1	15	.	TRBJ2-2	TGTGCCAGCAGTGTGGGACAGGGGGCGACCGGGGAGCTGTTTTTT	CASSVGQGATGELFF
TRBV10-3	.	16	.	TRBJ1-6	TGTGCCATCAGTGAGAAACGGAGCTCCTATAATTCACCCCTCCACTTT	CAISEKRSSYNSPLHF
TRBV4-1	TRBD1	15	.	TRBJ1-3	TGCGCCAGCAGCCAAGAAGACAGGGCTGGAAACACCATATATTTT	CASSQEDRAGNTIYF
TRBV9	.	14	.	TRBJ2-2	TGTGCCAGCAGCGTTTACACGAACACCGGGGAGCTGTTTTTT	CASSVYTNTGELFF
TRBV7-9	TRBD2	15	.	TRBJ2-2	TGTGCCAGCAGCTTACAGCGGGGAAATGGCGGGGAGCTGTTTTTT	CASSLQRGNGGELFF
TRBV7-9	.	14	.	TRBJ1-4	TGTGCCAGCAGCAAGGAGGGGAGGGGAGAAAAACTGTTTTTT	CASSKEGRGEKLFF
TRBV29-1	.	16	.	TRBJ1-6	TGCAGCGTTGAAATCGGGACACCACCCTATAATTCACCCCTCCACTTT	CSVEIGTPPYNSPLHF
TRBV28	.	12	few	TRBJ1-1	TGTGCCAGCGAACGGAGCAACACTGAAGCTTTCTTT	CASERSNTEAFF
TRBV6-5	.	14	once	TRBJ1-1	TGTGCCAGCAGTTCAAACACAGGGAACACTGAAGCTTTCTTT	CASSSNTGNTEAFF
TRBV5-4	.	13	.	TRBJ2-3	TGTGCCAGCAGCTTACAGGGAACAGATACGCAGTATTTT	CASSLQGTDTQYF
TRBV9	.	14	.	TRBJ1-1	TGTGCCAGCAGCGTAGGCAGGGCGAACACTGAAGCTTTCTTT	CASSVGRANTEAFF
TRBV5-6	TRBD1	14	.	TRBJ1-1	TGTGCCAGCAGCTTCCGGACAGGGCTCCTTGAAGCTTTCTTT	CASSFRTGLLEAFF
TRBV7-6	.	15	.	TRBJ1-6	TGTGCCAGCAGCTTAGGTGGCCAAGCGAATTCACCCCTCCACTTT	CASSLGGQANSPLHF
TRBV5-4	.	16	once	TRBJ1-2	TGTGCCAGCCGAAACCGGGACACAAAATCTAACTATGGCTACACCTTC	CASRNRDTKSNYGYTF
TRBV7-9	.	12	.	TRBJ1-1	TGTGCCAGCAGCCACCTCGGGACTGAAGCTTTCTTT	CASSHLGTEAFF
TRBV2	TRBD1	14	.	TRBJ2-3	TGTGCCAGCACCGGGGACAGGGTGGCAGATACGCAGTATTTT	CASTGDRVADTQYF
TRBV19	TRBD2	15	.	TRBJ2-1	TGTGCCAGTAGTATCGGGGGGGGGACTTACAATGAGCAGTTCTTC	CASSIGGGTYNEQFF
TRBV2	TRBD2	18	.	TRBJ2-7	TGTGCCAGCAGTGATAGTGGACTAGCGGGGCGCTACTCCTACGAGCAGTACTTC	CASSDSGLAGRYSYEQYF
TRBV28	TRBD2	16	.	TRBJ2-3	TGTGCCAGCAGTTTGGGCCCAGCGGGGAGAACAGATACGCAGTATTTT	CASSLGPAGRTDTQYF
TRBV2	.	11	.	TRBJ2-7	TGTGCCAGCAGTGAAGGGGCTAGCCCGTACTTC	CASSEGASPYF
TRBV28	.	15	.	TRBJ2-7	TGTGCCAGCACCCCGGTCAGGGGACACTCCTACGAGCAGTACTTC	CASTPVRGHSYEQYF
TRBV28	.	17	few	TRBJ1-3	TGTGCCAGCAGTTTATATTCCGGGGGTGGAGCTGGAAACACCATATATTTT	CASSLYSGGGAGNTIYF
TRBV15	.	16	.	TRBJ1-4	TGTGCCACCAGCAGAGACCTACAGGGAACTAATGAAAAACTGTTTTTT	CATSRDLQGTNEKLFF
TRBV19	TRBD1	15	few	TRBJ1-2	TGTGCCAGTAGGCCCGGACAGGGGGCTTACTATGGCTACACCTTC	CASRPGQGAYYGYTF
TRBV7-9	.	17	.	TRBJ1-1	TGTGCCAGCAGCACGAGGTCCCGGGGGGACATGAACACTGAAGCTTTCTTT	CASSTRSRGDMNTEAFF
TRBV7-8	.	14	.	TRBJ2-7	TGTGCCAGCAGCTTAGCGACTAGACTCTACGAGCAGTACTTC	CASSLATRLYEQYF
TRBV5-4	TRBD1	17	.	TRBJ1-2	TGTGCCAGCAGCTTACGCGGGACAGGGGGAATGAACTATGGCTACACCTTC	CASSLRGTGGMNYGYTF
TRBV7-9	.	15	.	TRBJ1-4	TGTGCCAGCAGCTTAGCGATCGGGGAGAGTGAAAAACTGTTTTTT	CASSLAIGESEKLFF
TRBV6-6	TRBD1	16	.	TRBJ2-7	TGTGCCAGCAGTTGGACTACGGGACAGGTCACCTACGAGCAGTACTTC	CASSWTTGQVTYEQYF
TRBV2	.	14	once	TRBJ1-2	TGTGCCAGCGACGTGGACAGAGGACTCTATGGCTACACCTTC	CASDVDRGLYGYTF
TRBV5-6	.	15	once	TRBJ2-2	TGTGCCAGCAGCTTGGTATGGGGGGACACCGGGGAGCTGTTTTTT	CASSLVWGDTGELFF
TRBV28	TRBD1	14	.	TRBJ1-2	TGTGCCAGCAGTTGGGACAGGGATGGCTATGGCTACACCTTC	CASSWDRDGYGYTF
TRBV29-1	.	13	.	TRBJ2-2	TGCAGCGCATCCTCGGGGTTGTACGGGGAGCTGTTTTTT	CSASSGLYGELFF
TRBV19	.	16	.	TRBJ2-7	TGTGCCAGTAGTCATGACCCCTCTGGGAGCTCCTACGAGCAGTACTTC	CASSHDPSGSSYEQYF